This TCR beta chain was recovered during a study of vaccination effects on CD4 cells after COVID-19. The study's findings and limits: After vaccination, at late timepoints, clones induced by infection and by vaccine contracted markedly. Common cold coronaviruses were cross-recognized by only 1 of 255 vaccine-induced clones in healthy vaccinees.

With regard to this clone: The antigen is not known.

Only in-frame clones appear in the TCRdb table, and some are missing; sequencing was by immunoSEQ multiplex PCR. The table has around 30,000 clones, approximately 65% seen once. After roughly ten days in culture, the CD4+ T cells were isolated. Vaccinated recipients, who were negative for nucleocapsid antibodies, had no history of SARS-CoV-2 infection. The CDR3 is 16 amino acids. The J segment lost 7 bases and the V segment lost 0 bases, leaving 11 bases of the junction unmatched. Germline CDR1 and CDR2: LNHDA and SQIVND (reference sequence). The rearrangement uses TRBV19 and TRBJ1-1; TRBD1 aligns across 7 bases. The sequences come from CD4+ T cells from PBMCs cultured without peptide, collected before COVID-19 vaccination. The TCR was taken from a human donor who received a COVID-19 vaccine. The CDR3 DNA is TGTGCCAGTAGTATAGAAGCTGCAGGGGGGAAAGTTGAAGCTTTCTTT. It translates to CASSIEAAGGKVEAFF.